This T cell receptor (beta chain) emerged from a study of cytomegalovirus exposure and HLA in healthy donors. Germline loops: CDR1 LNHDA, CDR2 SQIVND (reference sequence). The CDR3 spans 16 residues. V was clipped by 5 bases and J by 4 bases; unmatched bases: 8. PCR used 60 Vbeta primers and 13 Jbeta primers. Repertoires were generated with immunoSEQ multiplex PCR, while TCRdb's copy carries only in-frame clones and drops some. The data show 95,000 to 100,000 clones, approximately 72% seen once. The sequenced sample was PBMCs. The receptor's source is a woman in her 40s in good health and CMV-seronegative. The rearrangement uses TRBV19 and TRBJ1-3, with TRBD1 identical over 10 bases. CDR3 nucleotide sequence: TGTGCCAGTAGTTCCACCGGGACAGGGGCCGGAAACACCATATATTTT. Translation: CASSSTGTGAGNTIYF.